In its sample, the clone carrying this T cell receptor (beta chain) was seen many times. No antigen is known for it. Unique molecular identifiers were present on cDNA, and template switching added a universal primer site. One entry per CDR3 protein results from TCRdb running MiXCR on the 5' RACE reads. Of hundreds of thousands of distinct CDR3 sequences listed, around 6% are singletons. This sample was included in a study of identical twins. Whole-study results and caveats: Cord blood beta clonotypes that were abundant carried fewer insertions, and memory repertoires showed no such trend.

The CDR3 has 10 amino acids. With 3 bases removed from V and 7 bases from J, the gap between germline ends came to 3 bases. The sequence was collected from a man in his late teens or twenties in good health. The rearrangement joins TRBV12-3 or TRBV12-4 to TRBJ1-2; no clear D gene. The sequencing sample was made of naive T cells sorted from blood. CDR3 loop: CASSFSGYTF. The DNA for the CDR3 is TGTGCCAGCAGTTTTAGTGGCTACACCTTC.